This T cell receptor beta chain appears in the sequencing data of a study of cytomegalovirus exposure and HLA in healthy donors. A note on this clone: Its antigen is still unknown.

The CDR3 totals 15 residues. V was clipped by 1 base and J by 5 bases, with 14 bases between them. CDR1 and CDR2 (germline): SGHTA, FQGNSA. General study findings and limits: Later genetic work tied a missense DCLRE1C variant to beta-chain V and J trimming.

The PCR employed 60 Vbeta primers together with 13 Jbeta primers. Assay used: immunoSEQ multiplex PCR; TCRdb lists only in-frame clones, some missing. The sample shows more than 140,000 clones, about 64% of them seen only once. V gene TRBV7-2 combines with J gene TRBJ1-2, with a weak D call TRBD1 (6 bases). This sequence originates from a woman between 25 and 40 years old in good health and CMV-seropositive. Sequencing was performed on PBMCs. Here the CDR3 reads CASSLEGKGDYGYTF. The CDR3 DNA follows: TGTGCCAGCAGCTTAGAGGGAAAGGGGGATTATGGCTACACCTTC.